These T cell receptor beta chains were read from a single sample in a study of technical replicates of blood from four donors. Method: immunoSEQ multiplex PCR; TCRdb's copy keeps in-frame clones and lacks some. The sample holds some 87,000 clones; roughly 96% are singletons and the top ten take 0.34%. Sequenced sample: T cells isolated from PBMCs. These receptors originate from a human donor in good health. The CDR3 runs from the conserved cysteine through the conserved F or W. D genes are given only for firm matches. Clone size is shown for a subset of rows, as once, few, many or a class of expanded clone.

size: .
J: TRBJ2-4
V: TRBV9
D: .
CDR3: CASSPSPGTYGRNIQYF
DNA: TGTGCCAGCAGCCCAAGTCCCGGGACCTACGGGAGAAACATTCAGTACTTC

size: .
J: TRBJ2-1
V: TRBV19
D: TRBD1
CDR3: CASSSGTGGREQFF
DNA: TGTGCCAGTAGTTCGGGGACAGGGGGACGGGAGCAGTTCTTC

size: .
J: TRBJ2-3
V: TRBV5-1
D: .
CDR3: CASSFPGAQDTQYF
DNA: TGCGCCAGCAGCTTCCCAGGGGCGCAAGATACGCAGTATTTT

size: .
J: TRBJ1-1
V: TRBV19
D: .
CDR3: CASSISSVTRPEAFF
DNA: TGTGCCAGTAGTATATCATCCGTTACTCGTCCTGAAGCTTTCTTT

size: .
J: TRBJ2-2
V: TRBV5-4
D: TRBD2
CDR3: CASSPTGGRARTGELFF
DNA: TGTGCCAGCAGCCCGACTGGCGGGAGGGCCAGAACCGGGGAGCTGTTTTTT

size: .
J: TRBJ2-7
V: TRBV28
D: .
CDR3: CATGIKTYEQYF
DNA: TGTGCCACGGGTATTAAGACCTACGAGCAGTACTTC

size: once
J: TRBJ2-2
V: TRBV4-1
D: .
CDR3: CASRQVLLTAGELFF
DNA: TGCGCCAGCCGACAGGTCCTCCTTACGGCCGGGGAGCTGTTTTTT

size: .
J: TRBJ1-1
V: TRBV28
D: .
CDR3: CASSEMNTEAFF
DNA: TGTGCCAGCAGTGAGATGAACACTGAAGCTTTCTTT

size: .
J: TRBJ2-1
V: TRBV15
D: .
CDR3: CATSRAVASVFEQFF
DNA: TGTGCCACCAGCAGAGCTGTCGCTAGCGTTTTTGAGCAGTTCTTC

size: .
J: TRBJ2-7
V: TRBV28
D: .
CDR3: CASTLGYEQYF
DNA: TGTGCCAGCACTCTCGGCTACGAGCAGTACTTC

size: .
J: TRBJ2-1
V: TRBV25-1
D: .
CDR3: CASSESPSYNEQFF
DNA: TGTGCCAGCAGTGAATCCCCGTCCTACAATGAGCAGTTCTTC

size: .
J: TRBJ1-4
V: TRBV4-1
D: .
CDR3: CASSQAYRQENEKLFF
DNA: TGCGCCAGCAGCCAAGCCTACCGACAGGAGAATGAAAAACTGTTTTTT

size: .
J: TRBJ2-2
V: TRBV11-3
D: TRBD2
CDR3: CASSTGLAGGSTGELFF
DNA: TGTGCCAGCAGCACCGGACTAGCGGGAGGGAGTACCGGGGAGCTGTTTTTT

size: .
J: TRBJ2-1
V: TRBV9
D: TRBD2
CDR3: CASSGSSGPYNEQFF
DNA: TGTGCCAGCAGCGGGTCTAGCGGACCCTACAATGAGCAGTTCTTC

size: .
J: TRBJ2-1
V: TRBV29-1
D: .
CDR3: CSVSDNEQFF
DNA: TGCAGCGTCTCGGACAATGAGCAGTTCTTC

size: .
J: TRBJ2-7
V: TRBV7-8
D: .
CDR3: CASSLGDISYEQYF
DNA: TGTGCCAGCAGCTTAGGAGATATCTCCTACGAGCAGTACTTC

size: .
J: TRBJ2-7
V: TRBV6-1
D: TRBD2
CDR3: CASSEGTSSVYEQYF
DNA: TGTGCCAGCAGTGAAGGGACTAGCTCTGTGTACGAGCAGTACTTC

size: .
J: TRBJ2-2
V: TRBV5-1
D: TRBD2
CDR3: CASSFQGGVGELFF
DNA: TGCGCCAGCAGCTTTCAGGGAGGGGTCGGGGAGCTGTTTTTT

size: .
J: TRBJ1-4
V: TRBV7-9
D: .
CDR3: CASSLTDEKLFF
DNA: TGTGCCAGCAGCTTAACAGATGAAAAACTGTTTTTT

size: .
J: TRBJ1-1
V: TRBV2
D: .
CDR3: CATPDRRNTEAFF
DNA: TGTGCCACTCCGGACAGAAGGAACACTGAAGCTTTCTTT

size: .
J: TRBJ1-4
V: TRBV5-1
D: .
CDR3: CASSLSGTTNEKLFF
DNA: TGCGCCAGCAGCTTATCCGGGACAACTAATGAAAAACTGTTTTTT

size: .
J: TRBJ2-7
V: TRBV7-6
D: TRBD1
CDR3: CASSLGTGGFYEQYF
DNA: TGTGCCAGCAGCTTAGGGACAGGGGGCTTCTACGAGCAGTACTTC

size: .
J: TRBJ2-5
V: TRBV6-5
D: .
CDR3: CASRGAQETQYF
DNA: TGTGCCAGCAGGGGGGCCCAAGAGACCCAGTACTTC

size: .
J: TRBJ2-7
V: TRBV19
D: TRBD2
CDR3: CASSSGSGTYEQYF
DNA: TGTGCCAGTAGTAGCGGGAGTGGTACCTACGAGCAGTACTTC

size: .
J: TRBJ2-3
V: TRBV12-5
D: .
CDR3: CASGFYEDTQYF
DNA: TGTGCTAGTGGTTTCTATGAAGATACGCAGTATTTT

size: .
J: TRBJ1-5
V: TRBV7-2
D: .
CDR3: CASSLENGQPQHF
DNA: TGTGCCAGCAGCTTAGAGAACGGTCAGCCCCAGCATTTT

size: .
J: TRBJ1-4
V: TRBV28
D: .
CDR3: CASSPFVSVLNEKLFF
DNA: TGTGCCAGCAGCCCCTTCGTTTCAGTCCTTAATGAAAAACTGTTTTTT

size: .
J: TRBJ1-2
V: TRBV19
D: TRBD1
CDR3: CATPDRNYGYTF
DNA: TGTGCCACCCCGGACAGGAACTATGGCTACACCTTC

size: .
J: TRBJ2-5
V: TRBV7-7
D: TRBD2
CDR3: CASSPSGLAGQETQYF
DNA: TGTGCTAGCAGCCCGTCCGGGCTAGCGGGACAAGAGACCCAGTACTTC

size: .
J: TRBJ1-1
V: TRBV4-2
D: TRBD1
CDR3: CASNAFLGPGQGTGNTEAFF
DNA: TGTGCCAGCAACGCTTTTCTTGGGCCGGGACAGGGTACGGGGAACACTGAAGCTTTCTTT

size: .
J: TRBJ1-1
V: TRBV30
D: .
CDR3: CAWGGAVNTEAFF
DNA: TGTGCCTGGGGGGGGGCCGTGAACACTGAAGCTTTCTTT

size: .
J: TRBJ1-5
V: TRBV19
D: TRBD1
CDR3: CASSNRGRSNQPQHF
DNA: TGTGCCAGTAGTAACAGGGGGCGAAGCAATCAGCCCCAGCATTTT

size: .
J: TRBJ2-5
V: TRBV30
D: .
CDR3: CAWALEETQYF
DNA: TGTGCCTGGGCGCTTGAAGAGACCCAGTACTTC

size: .
J: TRBJ1-3
V: TRBV7-2
D: .
CDR3: CASSSTPSSGNTIYF
DNA: TGTGCCAGCAGCTCGACTCCTAGCTCTGGAAACACCATATATTTT

size: once
J: TRBJ2-1
V: TRBV6-5
D: .
CDR3: CASISMANEQFF
DNA: TGTGCCAGCATCTCAATGGCCAATGAGCAGTTCTTC

size: .
J: TRBJ1-1
V: TRBV11-3
D: .
CDR3: CASSLGGGNTEAFF
DNA: TGTGCCAGCAGCTTAGGGGGCGGTAACACTGAAGCTTTCTTT

size: .
J: TRBJ1-1
V: TRBV28
D: TRBD1
CDR3: CASKNRGFSVDTEAFF
DNA: TGTGCCAGCAAAAACAGGGGTTTTTCGGTGGACACTGAAGCTTTCTTT

size: .
J: TRBJ1-5
V: TRBV5-6
D: .
CDR3: CASSFGGPGGWPQHF
DNA: TGTGCCAGCAGCTTCGGGGGGCCGGGAGGGTGGCCCCAGCATTTT

size: .
J: TRBJ2-5
V: TRBV5-1
D: .
CDR3: CASSLRGETQYF
DNA: TGCGCCAGCAGCTTACGGGGGGAGACCCAGTACTTC

size: .
J: TRBJ1-2
V: TRBV27
D: .
CDR3: CASSLSVGPGGYTF
DNA: TGTGCCAGCAGTTTATCAGTGGGTCCGGGGGGCTACACCTTC

size: .
J: TRBJ2-1
V: TRBV25-1
D: .
CDR3: CASSGEDRYEQFF
DNA: TGTGCCAGCAGTGGAGAAGACAGGTATGAGCAGTTCTTC

size: .
J: TRBJ2-3
V: TRBV29-1
D: TRBD1
CDR3: CSVSQGGTDTQYF
DNA: TGCAGCGTTTCTCAGGGGGGCACAGATACGCAGTATTTT

size: .
J: TRBJ1-3
V: TRBV29-1
D: .
CDR3: CSGAEMTGPRNTIYF
DNA: TGCAGCGGTGCCGAGATGACAGGACCAAGAAACACCATATATTTT

size: .
J: TRBJ2-2
V: TRBV28
D: TRBD1
CDR3: CATRQGAMRTGELFF
DNA: TGTGCCACCCGGCAGGGGGCGATGAGGACCGGGGAGCTGTTTTTT

size: once
J: TRBJ2-7
V: TRBV5-6
D: TRBD1
CDR3: CASSLPVGTGIHYEQYF
DNA: TGTGCCAGCAGCTTGCCCGTTGGGACAGGAATACACTACGAGCAGTACTTC

size: .
J: TRBJ1-5
V: TRBV9
D: .
CDR3: CASSVAGEQPQHF
DNA: TGTGCCAGCAGCGTAGCAGGGGAGCAGCCCCAGCATTTT

size: once
J: TRBJ2-7
V: TRBV29-1
D: .
CDR3: CSFRGIYEQYF
DNA: TGCAGCTTCCGGGGTATCTACGAGCAGTACTTC

size: .
J: TRBJ1-2
V: TRBV27
D: .
CDR3: CASMALGRHNYGYTF
DNA: TGTGCCAGCATGGCCCTGGGCCGACACAACTATGGCTACACCTTC

size: .
J: TRBJ1-1
V: TRBV28
D: TRBD1
CDR3: CASPRPLGQGEGEAFF
DNA: TGTGCCAGTCCGCGACCACTAGGACAGGGCGAGGGTGAAGCTTTCTTT

size: .
J: TRBJ1-1
V: TRBV7-8
D: .
CDR3: CASSLSGNLEAFF
DNA: TGTGCCAGCAGCTTATCGGGTAACCTCGAAGCTTTCTTT

size: .
J: TRBJ2-1
V: TRBV6-5
D: .
CDR3: CASSVNSYNEQFF
DNA: TGTGCCAGCAGTGTAAACTCCTACAATGAGCAGTTCTTC

size: .
J: TRBJ2-7
V: TRBV28
D: TRBD2
CDR3: CASFRTSVGREQYF
DNA: TGTGCCAGCTTTCGGACTAGCGTGGGAAGGGAGCAGTACTTC

size: .
J: TRBJ2-1
V: TRBV25-1
D: TRBD2
CDR3: CASSDLAGNEQFF
DNA: TGTGCCAGCAGTGATCTAGCGGGAAATGAGCAGTTCTTC

size: .
J: TRBJ2-7
V: TRBV11-2
D: TRBD2
CDR3: CASSLDRAGGPTYEQYF
DNA: TGTGCCAGCAGCTTAGATCGAGCGGGAGGACCTACTTACGAGCAGTACTTC

size: .
J: TRBJ2-3
V: TRBV27
D: TRBD2
CDR3: CASSLTSGRLDTQYF
DNA: TGTGCCAGCAGTTTAACTAGCGGGAGATTAGATACGCAGTATTTT

size: .
J: TRBJ1-2
V: TRBV5-1
D: .
CDR3: CASSSGQLYGYTF
DNA: TGCGCCAGCAGCTCGGGACAACTCTATGGCTACACCTTC

size: .
J: TRBJ1-2
V: TRBV28
D: .
CDR3: CASSLVASGYGYTF
DNA: TGTGCCAGCAGTTTAGTAGCCAGCGGCTATGGCTACACCTTC